This T cell receptor beta chain was recovered during a study of CD8 T cells in ankylosing spondylitis. This clonotype has at least ten counts. Its antigen is not identified. A single record per CDR3 protein comes from TCRdb applying MiXCR to the 5' RACE reads. The sample contains roughly 670,000 distinct CDR3 sequences, 15% to 20% of which appear only once. General observations from the study: Before this, some motif variants had been reported in reactive arthritis synovial fluid and blood. A motif in TCR beta, a set of about 8 highly homologous variants, appeared characteristic of ankylosing spondylitis blood. Researchers report that disease-linked clones proved CD8+ and relatively rare in peripheral blood.

This CDR3 region has 12 residues. Per the germline V gene, CDR1 is SEHNR and CDR2 is FQNEAQ (reference sequence). V lost 6 bases to trimming and J lost 4 bases, with 4 bases between them. The sample consisted of blood, either unsorted or a sorted T cell fraction (not recorded which). The V call is TRBV7-9, the J call TRBJ2-6; D is unresolved. The receptor's source is a male donor with ankylosing spondylitis. The CDR3 loop is CASRGGANVLTF. The CDR3 DNA reads as TGTGCCAGCAGAGGGGGGGCCAACGTCCTGACTTTC.